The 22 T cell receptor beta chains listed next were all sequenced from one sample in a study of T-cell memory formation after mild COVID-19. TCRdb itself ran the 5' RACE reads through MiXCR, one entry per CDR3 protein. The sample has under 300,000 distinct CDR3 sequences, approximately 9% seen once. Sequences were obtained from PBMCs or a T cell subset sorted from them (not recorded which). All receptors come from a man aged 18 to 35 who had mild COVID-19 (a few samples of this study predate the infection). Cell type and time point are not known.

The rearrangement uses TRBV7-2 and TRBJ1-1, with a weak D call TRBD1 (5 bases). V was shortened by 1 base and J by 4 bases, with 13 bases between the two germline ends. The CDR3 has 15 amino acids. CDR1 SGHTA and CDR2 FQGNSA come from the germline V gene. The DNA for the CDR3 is TGTGCCAGCAGCTTAGGACTAGCGGGGGGCACTGAAGCTTTCTTT. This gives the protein CASSLGLAGGTEAFF.

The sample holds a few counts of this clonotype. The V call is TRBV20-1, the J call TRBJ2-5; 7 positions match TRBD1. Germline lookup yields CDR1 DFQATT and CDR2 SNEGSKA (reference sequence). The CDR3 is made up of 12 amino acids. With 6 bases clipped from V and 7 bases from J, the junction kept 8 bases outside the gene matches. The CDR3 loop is CSAKRGLATQYF. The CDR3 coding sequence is TGCAGTGCAAAGAGGGGGCTAGCGACCCAGTACTTC.

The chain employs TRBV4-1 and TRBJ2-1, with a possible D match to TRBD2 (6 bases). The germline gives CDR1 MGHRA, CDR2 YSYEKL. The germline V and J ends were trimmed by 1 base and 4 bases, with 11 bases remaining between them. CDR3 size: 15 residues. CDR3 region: CASSQGSSAYNEQFF. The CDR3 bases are TGCGCCAGCAGCCAAGGGTCTAGCGCGTACAATGAGCAGTTCTTC.

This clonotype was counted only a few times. The CDR3 sequence: CASLAGGENTQYF. The CDR3 nucleotides read TGTGCCAGCCTAGCGGGGGGGGAAAATACGCAGTATTTT. The chain joins TRBV2 to TRBJ2-3; 12 bases agree with TRBD2. With V trimmed by 8 bases and J by 7 bases, 4 bases remained unmatched. Germline CDR1 and CDR2: SNHLY and FYNNEI. The CDR3 covers 13 residues.

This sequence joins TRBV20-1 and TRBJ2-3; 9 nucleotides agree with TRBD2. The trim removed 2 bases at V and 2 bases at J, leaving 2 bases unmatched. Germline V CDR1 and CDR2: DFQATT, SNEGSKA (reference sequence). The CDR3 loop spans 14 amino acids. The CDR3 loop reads CSARLAGYTDTQYF. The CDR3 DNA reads TGCAGTGCTAGACTAGCGGGGTACACAGATACGCAGTATTTT.

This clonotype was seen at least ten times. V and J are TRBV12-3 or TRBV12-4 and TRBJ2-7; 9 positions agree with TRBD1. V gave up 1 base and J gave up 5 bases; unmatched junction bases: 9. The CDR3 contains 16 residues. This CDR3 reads CASSLDGTGGNDEQYV. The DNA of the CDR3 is TGTGCCAGCAGTTTAGATGGTACAGGGGGCAACGACGAGCAGTACGTC.

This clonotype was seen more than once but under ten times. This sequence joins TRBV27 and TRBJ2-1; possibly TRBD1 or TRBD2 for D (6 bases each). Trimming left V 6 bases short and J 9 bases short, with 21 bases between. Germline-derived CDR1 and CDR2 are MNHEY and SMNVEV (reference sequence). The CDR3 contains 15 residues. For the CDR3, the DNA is TGTGCCAGCAGGGGGGGCGTCTGGGCCACAACTGAGCAGTTCTTC. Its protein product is CASRGGVWATTEQFF.

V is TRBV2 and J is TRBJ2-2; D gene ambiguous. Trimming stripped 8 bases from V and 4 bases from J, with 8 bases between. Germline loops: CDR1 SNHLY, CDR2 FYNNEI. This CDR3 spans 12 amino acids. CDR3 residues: CASAELTGELFF. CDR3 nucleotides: TGTGCCAGCGCGGAGCTCACCGGGGAGCTGTTTTTT.

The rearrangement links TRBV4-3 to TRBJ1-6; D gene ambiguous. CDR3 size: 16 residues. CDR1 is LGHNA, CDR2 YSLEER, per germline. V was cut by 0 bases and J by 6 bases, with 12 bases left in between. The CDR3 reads CASSQEFGPANSPLHF. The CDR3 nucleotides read TGCGCCAGCAGCCAAGAATTTGGGCCAGCTAATTCACCCCTCCACTTT.

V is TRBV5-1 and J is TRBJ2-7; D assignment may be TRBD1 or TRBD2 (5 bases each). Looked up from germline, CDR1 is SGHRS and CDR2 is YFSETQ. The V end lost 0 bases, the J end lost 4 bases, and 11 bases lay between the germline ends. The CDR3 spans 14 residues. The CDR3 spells CASSLGWDEYEQYF. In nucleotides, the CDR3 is TGCGCCAGCAGCTTGGGTTGGGACGAATACGAGCAGTACTTC. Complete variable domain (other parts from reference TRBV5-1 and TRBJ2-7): KAGVTQTPRYLIKTRGQQVTLSCSPISGHRSVSWYQQTPGQGLQFLFEYFSETQRNKGNFPGRFSGRQFSNSRSEMNVSTLELGDSALYLCASSLGWDEYEQYFGPGTRLTVT.

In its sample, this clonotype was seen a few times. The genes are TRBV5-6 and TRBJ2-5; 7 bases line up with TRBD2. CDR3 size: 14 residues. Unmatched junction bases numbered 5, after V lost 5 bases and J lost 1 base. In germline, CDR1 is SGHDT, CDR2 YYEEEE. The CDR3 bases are TGTGCCAGCAGGGGGAGGGACCTCCAAGAGACCCAGTACTTC. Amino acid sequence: CASRGRDLQETQYF. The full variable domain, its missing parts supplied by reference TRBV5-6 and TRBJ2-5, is DAGVTQSPTHLIKTRGQQVTLRCSPKSGHDTVSWYQQALGQGPQFIFQYYEEEERQRGNFPDRFSGHQFPNYSSELNVNALLLGDSALYLCASRGRDLQETQYFGPGTRLLVL.

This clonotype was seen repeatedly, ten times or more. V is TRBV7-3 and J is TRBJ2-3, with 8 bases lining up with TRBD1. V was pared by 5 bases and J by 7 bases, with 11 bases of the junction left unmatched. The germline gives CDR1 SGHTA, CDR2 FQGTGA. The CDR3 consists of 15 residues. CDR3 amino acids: CASSPTGTGINTQYF. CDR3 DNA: TGTGCCAGCAGCCCTACCGGGACAGGTATTAATACGCAGTATTTT.

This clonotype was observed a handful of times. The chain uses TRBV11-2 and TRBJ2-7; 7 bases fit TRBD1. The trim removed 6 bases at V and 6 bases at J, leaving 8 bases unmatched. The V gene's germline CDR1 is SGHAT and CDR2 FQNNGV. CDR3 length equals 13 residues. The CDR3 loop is CASRPGDSSEQYV. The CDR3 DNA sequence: TGTGCCAGCAGGCCTGGGGACAGTTCCGAGCAGTACGTC.

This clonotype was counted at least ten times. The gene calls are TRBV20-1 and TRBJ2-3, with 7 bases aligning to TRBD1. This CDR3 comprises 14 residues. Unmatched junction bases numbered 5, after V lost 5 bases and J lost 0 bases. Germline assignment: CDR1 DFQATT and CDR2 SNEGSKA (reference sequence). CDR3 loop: CSADRVASTDTQYF. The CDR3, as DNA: TGCAGTGCTGACAGGGTTGCAAGCACAGATACGCAGTATTTT.

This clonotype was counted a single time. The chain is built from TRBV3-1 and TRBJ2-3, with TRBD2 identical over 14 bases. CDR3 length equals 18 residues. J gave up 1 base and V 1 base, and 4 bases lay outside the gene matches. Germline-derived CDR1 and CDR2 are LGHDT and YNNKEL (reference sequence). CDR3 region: CASSQGLTSGGGTDTQYF. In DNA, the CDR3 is TGTGCCAGCAGCCAAGGCCTGACTAGCGGGGGGGGCACAGATACGCAGTATTTT.

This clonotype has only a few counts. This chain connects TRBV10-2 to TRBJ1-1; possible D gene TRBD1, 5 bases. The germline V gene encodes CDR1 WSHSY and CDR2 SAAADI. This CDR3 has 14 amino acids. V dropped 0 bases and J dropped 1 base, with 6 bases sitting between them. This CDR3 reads CASSESQANTEAFF. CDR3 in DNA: TGCGCCAGCAGTGAGTCACAGGCGAACACTGAAGCTTTCTTT.

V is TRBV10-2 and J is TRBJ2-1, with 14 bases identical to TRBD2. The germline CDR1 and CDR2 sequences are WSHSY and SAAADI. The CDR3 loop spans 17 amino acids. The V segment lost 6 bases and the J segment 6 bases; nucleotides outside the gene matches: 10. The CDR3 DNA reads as TGCGCCAGCAGGCCCCCTGGGACTAGCGGGGGAGTCAATGAGCAGTTCTTC. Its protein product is CASRPPGTSGGVNEQFF.

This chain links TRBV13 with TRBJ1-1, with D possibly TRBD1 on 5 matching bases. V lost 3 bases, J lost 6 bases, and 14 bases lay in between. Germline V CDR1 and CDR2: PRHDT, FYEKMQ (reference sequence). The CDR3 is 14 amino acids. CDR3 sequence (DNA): TGTGCCAGCAGCTTTCCCGGACAAAGATCTGAAGCTTTCTTT. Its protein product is CASSFPGQRSEAFF.

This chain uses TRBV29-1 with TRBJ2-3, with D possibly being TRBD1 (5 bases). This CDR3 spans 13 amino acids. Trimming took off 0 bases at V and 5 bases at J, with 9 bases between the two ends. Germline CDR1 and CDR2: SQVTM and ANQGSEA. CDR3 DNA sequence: TGCAGCGTTGAAGAGCAGGGTGGAGATACGCAGTATTTT. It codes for CSVEEQGGDTQYF.

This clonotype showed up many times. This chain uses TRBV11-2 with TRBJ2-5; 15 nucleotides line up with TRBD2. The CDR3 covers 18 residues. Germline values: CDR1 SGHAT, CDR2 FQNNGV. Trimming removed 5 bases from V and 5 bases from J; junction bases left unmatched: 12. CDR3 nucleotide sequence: TGTGCCAGCAGCCCCAAGAGGACTAGCGGGGGGGCCCCGGAGACCCAGTACTTC. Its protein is CASSPKRTSGGAPETQYF.

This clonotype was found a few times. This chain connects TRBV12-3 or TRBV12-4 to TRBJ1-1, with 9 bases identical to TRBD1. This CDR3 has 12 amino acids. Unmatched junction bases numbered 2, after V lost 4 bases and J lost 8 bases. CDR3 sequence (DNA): TGTGCCAGCAGTTCGACAGGGGGGGAAGCTTTCTTT. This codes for CASSSTGGEAFF.

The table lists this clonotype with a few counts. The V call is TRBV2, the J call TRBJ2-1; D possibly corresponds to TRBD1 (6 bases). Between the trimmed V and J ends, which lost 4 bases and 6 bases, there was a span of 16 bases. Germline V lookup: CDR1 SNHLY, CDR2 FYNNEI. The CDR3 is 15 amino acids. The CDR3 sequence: CASSVETGPSNEQFF. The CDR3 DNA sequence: TGTGCCAGCAGTGTTGAGACAGGTCCCTCCAATGAGCAGTTCTTC.